This TCR beta chain originates from a study of early T cells in non-severe SARS-CoV-2 infection (dated by TCRdb to the early 2020s). Notes on the research overall: Bulk RNA from unsorted whole blood was used for TCR sequencing, so alpha and beta chains could not be paired. Overall study outcomes, separate from this receptor: Matching against VDJdb was skewed toward anti-spike CD8 responses, likely underestimated virus-specific expansions, and missed private and CD4 specificities.

The library was built by means of 5' RACE. TCRdb shows the sequencer as NextSeq 500. The TCR library protocol attached unique molecular identifiers to individual cDNA molecules to correct for sequencing error and PCR bias. Both TCR alpha and beta chains were sequenced, and tight co-correlation was observed between alpha and beta sequence abundances in each sample. Per the original workflow: Decombinator V4 was used to annotate TCR sequences for V gene, J gene and CDR3. TCRs were defined as expanded if a significant change between any two time points was detected under a Poisson model with p below 0.0001. TCR abundances were normalised to the total number of TCRs sequenced per sample and were expressed as counts per million. TRAV1-2 paired with TRAJ12, TRAJ20 or TRAJ33 defined MAIT TCRs, while TRAV10 paired with TRAJ18 defined iNKT TCRs. VDJdb, accessed 1 November 2021, was searched for CMV, EBV and SARS-CoV-2 annotated TCRs, excluding TCRs annotated for multiple antigens. Clones were called with MiXCR by TCRdb after fastp trimmed the public reads at Q25, and only in-frame beta chains were retained. Records with the same CDR3 protein are collapsed into one entry carrying the most frequent genes and DNA. It is TCRdb's table, rather than the study itself, that gives the V and J calls and clone size. Present in this sample are under 70,000 distinct CDR3 sequences, roughly 5.7% of which were seen just once. The ten largest clonotypes hold 3% to 3.5% of the sample.

A case-control design nested within a healthcare worker cohort in London, UK, was used, with weekly nasopharyngeal swab PCR tests and blood sampling performed. Healthcare workers were enrolled in the week of the UK lockdown, from 23 to 31 March 2020, and were followed every week for up to roughly 16 weeks. V has 2 bases trimmed and J has 1 base trimmed; junction bases matching no gene number 9. CDR1 and CDR2 were assigned from the germline V gene as MDHEN and SYDVKM. The cysteine opens and the phenylalanine closes a CDR3 of 17 amino acids. CDR3 DNA is the only sequence kept; it has 51 bases, read in frame from the first base. In this sample, this clonotype turned up many times. Its binding antigen is unknown. Base-call qualities are not available, and no considerably larger clone is one nucleotide away.

The material sequenced was whole blood, taken at baseline. The sequence links TRBV28 to TRBJ2-3; TRBD2 lines up with 7 middle nucleotides. This receptor was taken from an adult who was a healthcare worker with PCR-confirmed SARS-CoV-2 infection or an uninfected control (not recorded which). The base sequence is TGTGCCAGCAGTTTACGGGGACTAAGATCGGGCACAGATACGCAGTATTTT. Its amino acids are CASSLRGLRSGTDTQYF.